A selection of T cell receptor beta chains follows, all from one sample in a study of OX40 agonist ivuxolimab in advanced cancers. Using immunoSEQ multiplex PCR, the repertoire was profiled, and TCRdb retains in-frame clones only, with some absent. This table has 55,000 to 75,000 clones, about 90% appearing once. Sample: CD4+ or CD8+ T cells sorted from blood, taken in a trial of the OX40 agonist ivuxolimab. The receptors originated from an adult with an advanced solid tumor such as melanoma, head and neck, liver or kidney cancer. Both conserved end residues are part of each CDR3. Fields, in order: CDR3 protein, CDR3 DNA, D gene, V gene, clone size, J gene. D genes are given only for firm matches. The size of a clone is reported for some rows only, either as once, few or many, or as a class for expanded clones.

CDR3: CASSLALEGPQPQHF
DNA: TGTGCCAGCAGCTTAGCGCTGGAAGGACCTCAGCCCCAGCATTTT
D: NA
V: TRBV7-8
size: NA
J: TRBJ1-5

CDR3: CASSVGGVDEQFF
DNA: TGTGCCAGCAGCGTAGGCGGGGTCGATGAGCAGTTCTTC
D: NA
V: TRBV9
size: NA
J: TRBJ2-1

CDR3: CASSSIAGGAYNEQFF
DNA: TGTGCCAGCAGCTCCATAGCGGGAGGAGCCTACAATGAGCAGTTCTTC
D: TRBD2
V: TRBV7-9
size: once
J: TRBJ2-1

CDR3: CASSEGSGAYNEQFF
DNA: TGTGCCAGCAGCGAAGGGAGCGGGGCTTACAATGAGCAGTTCTTC
D: TRBD2
V: TRBV5-4
size: NA
J: TRBJ2-1

CDR3: CATSVIPAGVETQYF
DNA: TGTGCCACCAGCGTAATCCCGGCGGGAGTGGAGACCCAGTACTTC
D: TRBD2
V: TRBV15
size: NA
J: TRBJ2-5

CDR3: CASSDSNRGSGGNEQFF
DNA: TGTGCCAGCAGCGACTCAAACCGGGGTAGCGGTGGCAATGAGCAGTTCTTC
D: NA
V: TRBV11-3
size: NA
J: TRBJ2-1

CDR3: CASSWAGEQFF
DNA: TGTGCCAGCAGCTGGGCAGGGGAGCAGTTCTTC
D: NA
V: TRBV5-4
size: NA
J: TRBJ2-1

CDR3: CASSQTAYEQYF
DNA: TGTGCCAGCAGCCAGACAGCGTACGAGCAGTACTTC
D: NA
V: TRBV7-9
size: NA
J: TRBJ2-7

CDR3: CASSFGGSSYNEQFF
DNA: TGTGCCAGCAGTTTTGGTGGGAGCTCCTACAATGAGCAGTTCTTC
D: NA
V: TRBV27
size: NA
J: TRBJ2-1

CDR3: CASSPKGRGARGNEKLFF
DNA: TGCGCCAGCAGCCCGAAGGGGCGGGGGGCTCGAGGAAATGAAAAACTGTTTTTT
D: NA
V: TRBV4-1
size: NA
J: TRBJ1-4

CDR3: CASSPVGGTGEQFF
DNA: TGTGCCAGTAGCCCAGTTGGGGGGACAGGTGAGCAGTTCTTC
D: TRBD1
V: TRBV19
size: once
J: TRBJ2-1

CDR3: CASGAIQGSETQYF
DNA: TGTGCTAGTGGAGCTATACAGGGTTCGGAGACCCAGTACTTC
D: NA
V: TRBV12-5
size: once
J: TRBJ2-5

CDR3: CSVDSGAYEQYF
DNA: TGCAGCGTTGATTCAGGGGCCTACGAGCAGTACTTC
D: NA
V: TRBV29-1
size: NA
J: TRBJ2-7

CDR3: CASSRNAGDHTEAFF
DNA: TGCGCCAGCAGCCGGAATGCGGGGGACCACACTGAAGCTTTCTTT
D: NA
V: TRBV4-3
size: NA
J: TRBJ1-1

CDR3: CASRGGVAGLTGELFF
DNA: TGCGCCAGCAGGGGAGGAGTAGCGGGGCTCACCGGGGAGCTGTTTTTT
D: TRBD2
V: TRBV5-1
size: NA
J: TRBJ2-2

CDR3: CASSPQGKYRETQYF
DNA: TGTGCCAGCAGTCCGCAGGGGAAATACCGAGAGACCCAGTACTTC
D: NA
V: TRBV28
size: NA
J: TRBJ2-5

CDR3: CASSLSREDYNEQFF
DNA: TGTGCCAGCAGCTTGTCGCGGGAGGACTACAATGAGCAGTTCTTC
D: TRBD2
V: TRBV5-6
size: NA
J: TRBJ2-1

CDR3: CASSEDGFNEKLFF
DNA: TGTGCCAGCAGTGAAGATGGGTTTAATGAAAAACTGTTTTTT
D: NA
V: TRBV2
size: NA
J: TRBJ1-4

CDR3: CASSLRAGNTIYF
DNA: TGTGCCAGCAGCTTGAGGGCCGGAAACACCATATATTTT
D: NA
V: TRBV5-5
size: once
J: TRBJ1-3

CDR3: CASSSRTFLKYGYTF
DNA: TGTGCCAGCAGCTCCCGGACATTCCTGAAGTATGGCTACACCTTC
D: NA
V: TRBV11-3
size: once
J: TRBJ1-2

CDR3: CASSFGRTYEQYF
DNA: TGTGCCAGCAGTTTCGGCAGGACCTACGAGCAGTACTTC
D: NA
V: TRBV28
size: NA
J: TRBJ2-7

CDR3: CASSPGLAASYEQYF
DNA: TGTGCCAGCAGCCCGGGACTAGCGGCCTCCTACGAGCAGTACTTC
D: TRBD2
V: TRBV7-9
size: NA
J: TRBJ2-7